This is a list of T cell receptor beta chains from one sample in a study of cytomegalovirus exposure and HLA in healthy donors. Assay used: immunoSEQ multiplex PCR; TCRdb lists only in-frame clones, some missing. Seen here are approximately 100,000 clones, about 85% observed once, and the top ten hold approximately 4%. The specimen was PBMCs. These receptors all stem from a man under 40 in good health and CMV-seronegative. CDR3s include the opening cysteine and the closing phenylalanine or tryptophan. A D gene is named only where the DNA matches it firmly. Clone size is not always given. Where it is, it says once, few, many or a class for expanded clones.

TRBV5-5	NA	TRBJ1-2	NA	CASSTDLNYGYTF	TGTGCCAGCAGCACTGATTTAAATTATGGCTACACCTTC
TRBV4-3	NA	TRBJ2-1	TRBD2	CASSYNGLAGGPLYNEQFF	TGCGCCAGCAGCTATAACGGACTAGCGGGAGGACCACTTTACAATGAGCAGTTCTTC
TRBV6-1	NA	TRBJ1-2	NA	CASIWGGELYGYTF	TGTGCCAGCATTTGGGGGGGCGAACTCTATGGCTACACCTTC
TRBV4-2	NA	TRBJ1-4	NA	CASSKEPTGNEKLFF	TGTGCCAGCAGCAAAGAACCTACAGGGAATGAAAAACTGTTTTTT
TRBV5-4	NA	TRBJ2-1	TRBD2	CASSLKAGPLGKQFF	TGTGCCAGCAGCTTAAAAGCGGGACCCTTGGGTAAGCAGTTCTTC
TRBV5-6	NA	TRBJ1-2	NA	CASSPLGRTDSGYTF	TGTGCCAGCAGCCCACTGGGGCGGACCGACAGTGGCTACACCTTC
TRBV6-5	NA	TRBJ1-2	NA	CASSPIFSNYGYTF	TGTGCCAGCAGCCCCATATTTAGTAACTATGGCTACACCTTC
TRBV5-6	NA	TRBJ2-1	NA	CASSLLGPRSYNEQFF	TGTGCCAGCAGCTTGTTGGGCCCACGCTCCTACAATGAGCAGTTCTTC
TRBV5-1	NA	TRBJ1-1	NA	CASSGGADSDPTFF	TGCGCCAGCAGCGGCGGGGCCGACTCTGATCCTACTTTCTTT
TRBV6-5	few	TRBJ1-2	TRBD1	CASRPGTGNGYTF	TGTGCCAGCAGGCCCGGGACAGGGAATGGCTACACCTTC
TRBV30	NA	TRBJ2-1	TRBD2	CAWSPPRGGGPHNEQFF	TGTGCCTGGAGTCCTCCCCGGGGGGGAGGGCCCCACAATGAGCAGTTCTTC
TRBV9	NA	TRBJ2-1	TRBD2	CASSPSGGASEEQFF	TGTGCCAGCAGCCCTAGCGGGGGGGCCTCCGAAGAGCAGTTCTTC
TRBV6-4	NA	TRBJ2-3	NA	CATSPGQTDTQYF	TGTGCCACCAGCCCGGGACAAACAGATACGCAGTATTTT
TRBV6-7	NA	TRBJ2-7	TRBD1	CASSYPMRQGGCYEQYF	TGTGCCAGCAGTTACCCGATGAGACAGGGGGGATGTTACGAGCAGTACTTC
TRBV6-5	few	TRBJ2-7	NA	CASSSTTGWQYF	TGTGCCAGCAGTAGCACAACAGGGTGGCAGTACTTC
TRBV6-4	NA	TRBJ2-2	NA	CASSAGNTGELFF	TGTGCCAGCAGTGCAGGGAACACCGGGGAGCTGTTTTTT
TRBV9	NA	TRBJ1-2	NA	CASSVSGVYGYTF	TGTGCCAGCAGCGTTAGCGGGGTCTACGGCTACACCTTC
TRBV27	NA	TRBJ2-7	NA	CASSTRTEKEQYF	TGTGCCAGCAGTACCCGGACAGAGAAGGAGCAGTACTTC
TRBV30	NA	TRBJ1-6	NA	CAWSNYRVTPLHF	TGTGCCTGGAGCAATTACAGGGTTACACCCCTCCACTTT
TRBV6-4	NA	TRBJ1-1	NA	CASPKEVGPGGGVMNTEAFF	TGTGCCAGCCCAAAGGAGGTAGGGCCTGGCGGAGGGGTTATGAACACTGAAGCTTTCTTT
TRBV6-6	NA	TRBJ2-3	NA	CASSPPRVGATDTQYF	TGTGCCAGCAGTCCCCCCCGGGTGGGGGCCACAGATACGCAGTATTTT
TRBV4-2	few	TRBJ1-4	TRBD1	CASSQDGLGQGIEKLFF	TGTGCCAGCAGCCAAGACGGGCTTGGACAGGGGATCGAAAAACTGTTTTTT
TRBV5-6	NA	TRBJ2-2	NA	CASSLGDRAFTGELFF	TGTGCCAGCAGCTTGGGTGACAGAGCGTTCACCGGGGAGCTGTTTTTT
TRBV4-1	NA	TRBJ2-5	NA	CASSQASNRAETQYF	TGCGCCAGCAGCCAAGCGTCAAACCGCGCAGAGACCCAGTACTTC
TRBV7-9	NA	TRBJ2-7	TRBD1	CASSLGGGQGRNEQYF	TGTGCCAGCAGCTTAGGTGGGGGACAGGGGAGGAACGAGCAGTACTTC
TRBV4-1	NA	TRBJ2-7	NA	CASSQGDISYEQYF	TGCGCCAGCAGCCAAGGGGACATCTCCTACGAGCAGTACTTC
TRBV15	NA	TRBJ2-5	TRBD2	CATSKWTSGPQETQYF	TGTGCCACCAGCAAATGGACTAGCGGTCCCCAAGAGACCCAGTACTTC
TRBV4-1	NA	TRBJ2-6	NA	CASSQVDRIGANVLTF	TGCGCCAGCAGCCAAGTAGACAGGATCGGGGCCAACGTCCTGACTTTC
TRBV5-5	NA	TRBJ2-6	NA	CASSLFLRAGANVLTF	TGTGCCAGCAGCCTCTTTTTGAGGGCGGGGGCCAACGTCCTGACTTTC
TRBV7-6	NA	TRBJ2-6	TRBD1	CASSSGQGLGSGANVLTF	TGTGCCAGCAGCTCAGGACAGGGTCTTGGCTCTGGGGCCAACGTCCTGACTTTC
TRBV6-4	NA	TRBJ1-1	TRBD1	CASSADIGTVTEAFF	TGTGCCAGCAGTGCCGATATCGGGACAGTCACTGAAGCTTTCTTT
TRBV2	NA	TRBJ2-7	NA	CASSQGPYRAAYEQYF	TGTGCCAGCAGCCAAGGCCCTTACAGGGCGGCCTACGAGCAGTACTTC
TRBV7-9	NA	TRBJ2-3	TRBD2	CASSSSSGRLVDTQYF	TGTGCCAGCAGCTCCTCGAGCGGGAGGTTGGTAGATACGCAGTATTTT
TRBV19	NA	TRBJ2-3	NA	CAKRSQDTQYF	TGTGCCAAGAGAAGCCAAGATACGCAGTATTTT
TRBV21-1	NA	TRBJ1-2	NA	CASSKDRGRANYGYTF	TGTGCCAGCAGCAAAGATAGGGGCAGGGCCAACTATGGCTACACCTTC
TRBV13	NA	TRBJ2-7	NA	CASSLGALNEQYF	TGTGCCAGCAGCTTAGGGGCCCTGAACGAGCAGTACTTC
TRBV11-2	NA	TRBJ2-5	TRBD1	CASSPGQRVETQYF	TGTGCCAGCAGCCCGGGACAGAGGGTAGAGACCCAGTACTTC
TRBV7-2	NA	TRBJ2-7	TRBD2	CASSPPGGRTIYEQYF	TGTGCCAGCAGCCCGCCGGGGGGACGGACGATCTACGAGCAGTACTTC
TRBV6-5	NA	TRBJ1-5	TRBD1	CASSYSGQGNQPQHF	TGTGCCAGCAGTTACTCGGGACAGGGGAATCAGCCCCAGCATTTT
TRBV12-5	NA	TRBJ1-4	NA	CASGLIQDVNEKLFF	TGTGCTAGTGGTTTGATACAGGACGTAAATGAAAAACTGTTTTTT
TRBV7-9	NA	TRBJ2-1	NA	CASSPPEVHNEQFF	TGTGCCAGCAGCCCACCAGAGGTACACAATGAGCAGTTCTTC
TRBV6-6	NA	TRBJ1-5	NA	CASSQDSNQPQHF	TGTGCCAGCAGTCAGGATAGCAATCAGCCCCAGCATTTT
TRBV4-3	NA	TRBJ2-7	NA	CASSSGTQGYEQYF	TGCGCCAGCAGCAGCGGGACTCAGGGGTACGAGCAGTACTTC
TRBV6-4	NA	TRBJ2-1	NA	CASSDSSRASSYNEQFF	TGTGCCAGCAGTGACTCGTCCAGGGCAAGCTCCTACAATGAGCAGTTCTTC
TRBV5-4	NA	TRBJ2-3	TRBD2	CASSLATSGRDTQYF	TGTGCCAGCAGCTTGGCTACTAGCGGGAGGGATACGCAGTATTTT
TRBV15	NA	TRBJ1-5	TRBD1	CATSRGIRQGIIVGSNQPQHF	TGTGCCACCAGCAGAGGGATCCGACAGGGGATAATTGTTGGAAGCAATCAGCCCCAGCATTTT
TRBV30	NA	TRBJ2-6	TRBD1	CAWSVQGSSSGANVLTF	TGTGCCTGGAGTGTACAGGGGTCAAGCTCTGGGGCCAACGTCCTGACTTTC